The entry below gives a single T cell receptor (beta chain) sequence along with its context. Terminally differentiated effector memory CD45RA+ cells were left out of the naive CD8 fraction, which was CD45RO-negative and positively selected for CCR7. This sample is drawn from a study of shared clonotypes between healthy human individuals. The data were produced by immunoSEQ multiplex PCR, yet TCRdb's version contains in-frame clones alone and is incomplete. The data contain 2 million or so clones, about 94% of them singletons. From germline, CDR1 is MNHNS and CDR2 SASEGT. Unmatched junction bases numbered 7, after V lost 6 bases and J lost 0 bases. The length of the CDR3 is 15 residues.

The clonotype was recovered from a man between 18 and 35 years old in good health. Sequencing input: naive CD8+ T cells sorted from blood. V gene TRBV6-1 combines with J gene TRBJ2-7, with TRBD2 identical over 8 bases. CDR3 DNA: TGTGCCAGCAGAGTAGACGGGACTAGCTCCTACGAGCAGTACTTC. Its translation: CASRVDGTSSYEQYF.